This entry lists 14 T cell receptor beta chains sequenced from one sample in a study of T cell responses to AZD1222 COVID-19 vaccine. Only in-frame clones appear in the TCRdb table, and some are missing; sequencing was by immunoSEQ multiplex PCR. The table records fewer than 150,000 clones, around 87% of them present only once. The material sequenced was peripheral blood, taken on day 0 of AZD1222 vaccination. The origin of the receptors is an adult in good health.

V usage is TRBV9 and J usage is TRBJ1-2; maybe TRBD1 (5 bases). Trimming left V 4 bases short and J 5 bases short, with 18 bases between. Germline CDR1 and CDR2: SGDLS and YYNGEE. The CDR3 runs 15 residues. CDR3 region: CASSPAGRIEYGYTF. CDR3 sequence (DNA): TGTGCCAGCAGCCCGGCAGGGAGGATCGAGTATGGCTACACCTTC.

This clone came up a few times. This chain uses TRBV4-1 with TRBJ1-6; TRBD1 agrees at 11 bases. V trimming: 0 bases; J trimming: 11 bases; junction bases outside the gene matches: 3. The germline gives CDR1 MGHRA, CDR2 YSYEKL. This CDR3 region has 15 residues. CDR3 region: CASSQDGTGGPPLHF. In DNA form, the CDR3 reads TGCGCCAGCAGCCAAGATGGGACAGGGGGTCCACCCCTCCACTTT.

The V and J genes are TRBV6-6 and TRBJ1-1; tentatively, D is TRBD1 (5 bases). Germline V gene lookup returns CDR1 MNHNY and CDR2 SVGAGI (reference sequence). Deletions cut 0 bases from V and 10 bases from J, with 18 bases between. The CDR3 consists of 15 residues. The CDR3 reads CASSYSLDSPGGAFF. CDR3 nucleotides: TGTGCCAGCAGTTACTCATTAGACAGTCCAGGAGGAGCTTTCTTT.

The V call is TRBV27, the J call TRBJ2-1; TRBD2 is a possible D gene (5 bases). The CDR3 is 15 residues long. V lost 7 bases to trimming and J lost 1 base, with 14 bases between them. Per germline, CDR1 MNHEY and CDR2 SMNVEV (reference sequence). The CDR3 DNA is TGTGCCAGCATAGTAAAACGGGGTTCCTACAATGAGCAGTTCTTC. It specifies CASIVKRGSYNEQFF.

This clone was counted a single time. The chain couples TRBV5-4 to TRBJ2-5; TRBD2 matches 9 bases. The germline V gene encodes CDR1 SGHNT and CDR2 YYREEE (reference sequence). The junction had 6 bases not matched to a gene; V was cut back by 2 bases and J by 4 bases. The CDR3 has 15 residues. The chain's CDR3 is CASSFRGGARETQYF. DNA of the CDR3: TGTGCCAGCAGCTTCCGCGGGGGGGCGAGAGAGACCCAGTACTTC. The whole variable domain, filled in from reference TRBV5-4 and TRBJ2-5, reads ETGVTQSPTHLIKTRGQQVTLRCSSQSGHNTVSWYQQALGQGPQFIFQYYREEENGRGNFPPRFSGLQFPNYSSELNVNALELDDSALYLCASSFRGGARETQYFGPGTRLLVL.

The chain links TRBV5-6 to TRBJ2-6; no definite D call. With 2 bases removed from V and 1 base from J, the gap between germline ends came to 7 bases. The germline V gene has CDR1 SGHDT and CDR2 YYEEEE. This CDR3 spans 15 amino acids. CDR3 nucleotide sequence: TGTGCCAGCAGCTTAGTGGGTTCTGGGGCCAACGTCCTGACTTTC. Protein product: CASSLVGSGANVLTF. The full variable domain, its missing parts supplied by reference TRBV5-6 and TRBJ2-6, is DAGVTQSPTHLIKTRGQQVTLRCSPKSGHDTVSWYQQALGQGPQFIFQYYEEEERQRGNFPDRFSGHQFPNYSSELNVNALLLGDSALYLCASSLVGSGANVLTFGAGSRLTVL.

The V and J genes are TRBV29-1 and TRBJ2-7; TRBD1 matches 10 bases. The V segment lost 4 bases and the J segment 2 bases; nucleotides outside the gene matches: 5. This CDR3 has 14 amino acids. CDR1 is SQVTM and CDR2 is ANQGSEA in the germline V gene. As DNA, the CDR3 is TGCAGCGTTGGGGAGGGGACAGGGGCCTACGAGCAGTACTTC. Translated, it gives CSVGEGTGAYEQYF.

This chain uses TRBV7-9 with TRBJ1-3; maybe TRBD1 (5 bases). The V end lost 6 bases, the J end lost 8 bases, and 17 bases lay between the germline ends. The length of the CDR3 is 14 residues. Per germline, CDR1 SEHNR and CDR2 FQNEAQ (reference sequence). The CDR3 DNA is TGTGCCAGCAGTGATCCAGGGTCTTCAGACACCATATATTTT. Translation: CASSDPGSSDTIYF.

The CDR3 DNA follows: TGTGCCAGCAGACCGGAGTTCACTGAAGCTTTCTTT. Translating gives CASRPEFTEAFF. The V call is TRBV6-1, the J call TRBJ1-1, with D hard to call. Deletions cut 6 bases from V and 4 bases from J, with 9 bases between. The CDR3 covers 12 residues. Looked up from germline, CDR1 is MNHNS and CDR2 is SASEGT.

V is TRBV3-1 (or the pseudogene TRBV3-2) and J is TRBJ1-1; D remains ambiguous. Looked up from germline, CDR1 is LGHDT and CDR2 is YNNKEL (reference sequence). V was shortened by 1 base and J by 0 bases, with 15 bases between the two germline ends. This CDR3 comprises 17 residues. CDR3 nucleotide sequence: TGTGCCAGCAGCCAAGGACCTTGGGAGGGCTTGAACACTGAAGCTTTCTTT. Translated, it gives CASSQGPWEGLNTEAFF.

The chain recombines TRBV5-5 with TRBJ1-1; TRBD1 matches at 8 bases. With V trimmed by 0 bases and J by 7 bases, 8 bases remained unmatched. Germline loops: CDR1 SGHKS, CDR2 YYEKEE (reference sequence). This CDR3 has 15 amino acids. The CDR3, as DNA: TGTGCCAGCAGCTTGGGAACGACAGGGGAGGGTGAAGCTTTCTTT. It specifies CASSLGTTGEGEAFF.

The genes are TRBV5-4 and TRBJ2-3; the match to TRBD1 covers 8 bases. The junction had 10 bases not matched to a gene; V was cut back by 7 bases and J by 0 bases. The CDR3 runs to 16 residues. CDR1 is SGHNT, CDR2 YYREEE, per germline (reference sequence). In nucleotides, the CDR3 is TGTGCCAGCGGACAGGGAAGGTCAAAAAGCACAGATACGCAGTATTTT. It translates to CASGQGRSKSTDTQYF.

The rearrangement links TRBV7-2 to TRBJ2-1; TRBD2 aligns across 10 bases. Trimming removed 2 bases from V and 2 bases from J; junction bases left unmatched: 9. The CDR3 is 18 amino acids. Germline CDR1 SGHTA, CDR2 FQGNSA. CDR3 sequence reads: CASSLLPSGGTAYNEQFF. Written as DNA, the CDR3 is TGTGCCAGCAGCTTACTTCCTAGCGGGGGCACCGCCTACAATGAGCAGTTCTTC.

This clone was counted a single time. The CDR3 loop is CASSYSWGRRETQYF. Written as DNA, the CDR3 is TGTGCCAGCAGTTACTCGTGGGGGAGGAGAGAGACCCAGTACTTC. The chain links TRBV6-2 or TRBV6-3 to TRBJ2-5, with TRBD2 as a possible D gene (6 bases). V was clipped by 0 bases and J by 4 bases, with 12 bases between them. This CDR3 spans 15 amino acids. CDR1 is MNHEY, CDR2 SVGEGT, per germline.